This T cell receptor beta chain originates from a study of T cell clonality in common variable immunodeficiency. This clone was picked up many times. Here immunoSEQ multiplex PCR was the method, and the copy in TCRdb shows in-frame clones only, minus some. The sample is made up of some 52,000 clones, none counted only once. Sample: peripheral blood mononuclear cells. This TCR derives from a person aged 18-69 years in good health.

The DNA read from the CDR3 is TGCAGTGCTAACCCGGGACAGGGGATCGGGCAGCCC. Translation: CSANPGQGIGQP. The whole CDR3 sequence is CSANPGQGIGQPQHF. This sequence joins TRBV20-1 and TRBJ1-5; 10 positions match TRBD1. The read halts 3 residues ahead of the CDR3 end, with the missing end drawn from the germline J gene. J gave up 7 bases and V 4 bases, and 10 bases lay outside the gene matches. The CDR3 length is 15 residues. Germline values: CDR1 DFQATT, CDR2 SNEGSKA (reference sequence).